The 21 T cell receptor beta chains below all came from one sample that was sequenced in a study of shared clonotypes between healthy human individuals. The assay was immunoSEQ multiplex PCR, and TCRdb's table has in-frame clones only and misses some. The table has around 600,000 clones, approximately 95% seen once. Selected positively for CCR7 and CD45RO-negative, naive CD8 cells excluded terminally differentiated effector memory CD45RA+ cells. The sequencing sample was made of naive CD8+ T cells sorted from blood. These receptors came from a woman aged 25 to 39 in good health.

The rearrangement uses TRBV19 and TRBJ2-5; D is possibly TRBD1 (6 bases). Per germline, CDR1 LNHDA and CDR2 SQIVND (reference sequence). The CDR3 runs 16 residues. V dropped 5 bases and J dropped 5 bases, with 21 bases sitting between them. The CDR3 coding sequence is TGTGCCAGTAGTCCCGGGCTAGGGACACCTTGGGAGACCCAGTACTTC. Protein product: CASSPGLGTPWETQYF.

This chain joins TRBV5-6 and TRBJ1-1, with D unclear. Germline-derived CDR1 and CDR2 are SGHDT and YYEEEE. The V end lost 1 base, the J end lost 7 bases, and 8 bases lay between the germline ends. The CDR3 runs to 12 residues. Here the CDR3 reads CASSLTGNEAFF. For the CDR3, the DNA is TGTGCCAGCAGCTTGACTGGGAATGAAGCTTTCTTT.

This clone was recorded once. The V gene is TRBV5-1, the J gene TRBJ2-2; D may be TRBD1 (5 bases). Looked up from germline, CDR1 is SGHRS and CDR2 is YFSETQ. The V end was cut by 0 bases, the J end by 4 bases, with 16 bases between. The CDR3 is made up of 17 amino acids. In DNA, the CDR3 is TGCGCCAGCAGCTTGGATCGGGCCAGGGTTACCACCGGGGAGCTGTTTTTT. This translates into CASSLDRARVTTGELFF.

The chain employs TRBV27 and TRBJ1-4; D not resolved. CDR3 length: 14 residues. CDR1 is MNHEY and CDR2 is SMNVEV in the germline V gene (reference sequence). Trimming pared 4 bases from V and 4 bases from J, leaving 10 bases between. This CDR3 is CASSSLLSNEKLFF. CDR3 DNA: TGTGCCAGCAGTTCCTTGCTGAGTAATGAAAAACTGTTTTTT.

CDR3 DNA sequence: TGTGCCAGCAGTTTATCTTTAGTGTTTGCCGGGGAGCTGTTTTTT. Encoded protein: CASSLSLVFAGELFF. J is TRBJ2-2 and V is TRBV27, with no clear D. Germline CDR1 and CDR2: MNHEY and SMNVEV (reference sequence). The V gene lost 0 bases and the J gene lost 6 bases, with 11 bases spanning the gap. CDR3 length: 15 amino acids.

Regarding this clone: Different DNA sequences within this sample yield the same CDR3. The rearrangement uses TRBV25-1 and TRBJ2-5; 8 positions agree with TRBD1. Germline V gene data show CDR1 as MGHDK and CDR2 as SYGVNS. Trimming removed 2 bases from V and 1 base from J; junction bases left unmatched: 0. The CDR3 loop spans 14 amino acids. CDR3 sequence reads: CASSEGTGQETQYF. In nucleotides, the CDR3 is TGTGCCAGCAGTGAAGGGACAGGCCAAGAGACCCAGTACTTC.

The rearrangement joins TRBV19 to TRBJ2-7; 10 bases map to TRBD2. The CDR3 has 16 residues. Per the germline V gene, CDR1 is LNHDA and CDR2 is SQIVND (reference sequence). After removal of 0 bases from V and 5 bases from J, the junction contained 7 bases not matched to a gene. CDR3 in DNA: TGTGCCAGTAGTATAGATCATCTCCTAGCGGGAGACGAGCAGTACTTC. Protein: CASSIDHLLAGDEQYF.

The genes are TRBV9 and TRBJ2-1, with 7 positions matching TRBD2. The junction had 8 bases not matched to a gene; V was cut back by 5 bases and J by 0 bases. CDR3 size: 16 residues. Per the germline V gene, CDR1 is SGDLS and CDR2 is YYNGEE. The DNA for the CDR3 is TGTGCCAGCAGGGCTAGCGGCTCGAGCTCCTACAATGAGCAGTTCTTC. Translation: CASRASGSSSYNEQFF.

The chain recombines TRBV2 with TRBJ1-2, with a weak D call TRBD1 (6 bases). This CDR3 contains 12 residues. V gave up 4 bases and J gave up 4 bases, with 7 bases separating them. The V gene's germline CDR1 is SNHLY and CDR2 FYNNEI. The CDR3 loop reads CASSGTAYGYTF. CDR3 DNA sequence: TGTGCCAGCAGTGGGACAGCCTATGGCTACACCTTC.

The rearrangement links TRBV7-2 to TRBJ1-1; D perhaps matches TRBD1 (5 bases). CDR3 length equals 18 residues. The V end was cut by 1 base, the J end by 0 bases, with 18 bases between. Germline CDR1 is SGHTA and CDR2 is FQGNSA. The CDR3 DNA reads as TGTGCCAGCAGCTTAGGGGATATCGCAAGGGGAATGAACACTGAAGCTTTCTTT. Translating gives CASSLGDIARGMNTEAFF.

As regards this clone: Other DNA sequences in this sample translate to the same CDR3. This chain uses TRBV19 with TRBJ2-7; 10 bases fit TRBD1. V shed 7 bases, J shed 2 bases, and the junction held 2 bases outside the gene matches. The CDR3 runs to 13 residues. CDR1 LNHDA and CDR2 SQIVND come from the germline V gene (reference sequence). This CDR3 reads CASKGTGAYEQYF. In nucleotides, the CDR3 is TGTGCCAGTAAAGGGACAGGGGCCTACGAGCAGTACTTC.

The genes are TRBV9 and TRBJ1-3; D gene unclear. This CDR3 is 16 amino acids long. Looked up from germline, CDR1 is SGDLS and CDR2 is YYNGEE. Between the trimmed V and J ends, which lost 4 bases and 0 bases, there was a span of 14 bases. The chain's CDR3 is CASSLTSRASGNTIYF. DNA of the CDR3: TGTGCCAGCAGCTTGACCAGCCGGGCCTCTGGAAACACCATATATTTT.

This clone was seen once. The V call is TRBV6-6, the J call TRBJ1-1; TRBD1 might be the D (5 bases). The CDR3 length is 13 residues. V was pared by 2 bases and J by 5 bases, with 9 bases between. Germline V gives CDR1 MNHNY, CDR2 SVGAGI (reference sequence). The CDR3, as DNA: TGTGCCAGCAGTTACGGTTCAGGGACTGAAGCTTTCTTT. Translating it yields CASSYGSGTEAFF.

J is TRBJ1-1 and V is TRBV2, with D unclear. CDR3 length: 15 amino acids. Germline V CDR1 and CDR2: SNHLY, FYNNEI. The V gene lost 7 bases and the J gene lost 1 base, with 16 bases spanning the gap. The chain's CDR3 is CASTDRWAQNTEAFF. The DNA for the CDR3 is TGTGCCAGCACGGATCGGTGGGCGCAGAACACTGAAGCTTTCTTT.

The chain is built from TRBV13 and TRBJ2-7, with D unresolved. V shed 5 bases and J shed 3 bases, with 11 bases lying between them. CDR3 length: 13 residues. Germline V gene data show CDR1 as PRHDT and CDR2 as FYEKMQ (reference sequence). The CDR3 region has the DNA TGTGCCAGCAGCCTGGCCCTTGACTACGAGCAGTACTTC. Protein product: CASSLALDYEQYF. The variable domain in full, with the rest retrieved from reference TRBV13 and TRBJ2-7, is AAGVIQSPRHLIKEKRETATLKCYPIPRHDTVYWYQQGPGQDPQFLISFYEKMQSDKGSIPDRFSAQQFSDYHSELNMSSLELGDSALYFCASSLALDYEQYFGPGTRLTVT.

This chain uses TRBV7-9 with TRBJ2-3; 8 positions match TRBD2. Trimming took 0 bases from V and 3 from J; bases not matched to a gene: 11. This CDR3 spans 18 amino acids. Looked up from germline, CDR1 is SEHNR and CDR2 is FQNEAQ (reference sequence). Here the CDR3 DNA reads TGTGCCAGCAGCTTAGCGGACATACGGGAGGGCCAAACAGATACGCAGTATTTT. Amino acids: CASSLADIREGQTDTQYF.

This chain links TRBV7-9 with TRBJ2-5, with D possibly called TRBD1 or TRBD2 (5 bases each). The CDR3 is made up of 15 amino acids. CDR1 is SEHNR and CDR2 is FQNEAQ in the germline V gene (reference sequence). With 7 bases removed from V and 1 base from J, the gap between germline ends came to 16 bases. CDR3 bases: TGTGCCAGCACTGCCCTGGGGGTTCCCCAAGAGACCCAGTACTTC. Translated: CASTALGVPQETQYF.

This clone was picked up one time. The V and J genes are TRBV6-6 and TRBJ2-7; tentatively, D is TRBD2 (5 bases). The V end was cut by 6 bases, the J end by 3 bases, with 15 bases between. CDR1 MNHNY and CDR2 SVGAGI come from the germline V gene (reference sequence). The CDR3 consists of 14 residues. The CDR3 loop is CASSPGRVGYEQYF. The CDR3 DNA reads as TGTGCCAGCAGCCCCGGGCGGGTCGGCTACGAGCAGTACTTC.

The chain employs TRBV7-9 and TRBJ2-5; perhaps TRBD1 as D (7 bases). Trimming stripped 2 bases from V and 5 bases from J, with 15 bases between. The CDR3 loop spans 15 amino acids. Germline V gene sequence: CDR1 SEHNR, CDR2 FQNEAQ (reference sequence). CDR3 in DNA: TGTGCCAGCAGCTTATTAGGGGGCAGCGGGGAGACCCAGTACTTC. Protein product: CASSLLGGSGETQYF.

The chain employs TRBV27 and TRBJ2-5, with TRBD2 as a possible D gene (6 bases). Looked up from germline, CDR1 is MNHEY and CDR2 is SMNVEV (reference sequence). V shed 5 bases and J shed 0 bases, with 13 bases lying between them. CDR3 length: 15 amino acids. Written as DNA, the CDR3 is TGTGCCAGCAGTCGTGGAGGGTCGTACCAAGAGACCCAGTACTTC. This translates into CASSRGGSYQETQYF.

This clone appeared a single time. The V and J genes are TRBV27 and TRBJ1-1, with D hard to call. The CDR3 has 13 amino acids. The V end lost 5 bases, the J end lost 1 base, and 8 bases lay between the germline ends. From germline, CDR1 is MNHEY and CDR2 SMNVEV (reference sequence). The CDR3 region is CASSPAPNTEAFF. In DNA, the CDR3 is TGTGCCAGCAGTCCCGCCCCGAACACTGAAGCTTTCTTT.